This T cell receptor (beta chain) was sequenced in a study of OX40 agonist ivuxolimab in advanced cancers. The overall study: Participants averaged around 60 years of age (range about 23 to 90) and were roughly 80% male.

Comment on this clone: As yet, its antigen is unknown.

Study observations and caveats: Determination of antigen specificity was not performed for the expanded peripheral T cells. At 0.1 to 3.0 mg/kg and by week 6, CD4+ and CD8+ T cells in the blood had expanded clonally. On average, CD8+ T cells had more expanded clones than CD4+.

Measured with immunoSEQ multiplex PCR; TCRdb has only the in-frame clones, and not every one. Here the sample spans some 70,000 clones, around 90% being singletons. CDR3 length: 15 amino acids. Germline CDR1 reads SGHRS; CDR2 reads YFSETQ. V was pared by 0 bases and J by 1 base, with 8 bases between. The clonotype comes from an adult with an advanced solid tumor such as melanoma, head and neck, liver or kidney cancer. Sequenced here: CD4+ or CD8+ T cells sorted from blood, sampled in a trial of the OX40 agonist ivuxolimab. The V and J genes are TRBV5-1 and TRBJ1-5, with D possibly TRBD1 on 5 matching bases. This CDR3 reads CASSLEGNSNQPQHF. The CDR3 DNA reads TGCGCCAGCAGCTTGGAGGGGAACAGCAATCAGCCCCAGCATTTT.